A selection of T cell receptor beta chains follows, all from one sample in a study of blood T cells in healthy people across ages. TCRdb re-derived calls from the 5' RACE reads in MiXCR, one entry per CDR3 protein. The sample has about 970,000 distinct CDR3 sequences; roughly 50% are singletons. The sequenced sample was blood. These receptors were taken from a woman aged 60 to 75 in good health. Each CDR3 is given with its conserved first and last residue. The D gene is left open where the match is weak. Clone size appears in some rows only: once, few, many, or a class for an expanded clone.

>TRBV2|TRBJ2-7|-|TRBD1
CASSTYGTGPYEQYF
TGTGCCAGCAGTACCTACGGGACAGGACCCTACGAGCAGTACTTC
>TRBV12-3/TRBV12-4|TRBJ2-4|-|-
CASSLTDTTRRIQYF
TGTGCCAGCAGTTTAACAGACACCACGCGGCGCATTCAGTACTTC
>TRBV4-1|TRBJ1-5|once|-
CASSQVGTAGQPQHF
TGCGCCAGCAGCCAAGTAGGGACGGCGGGGCAGCCCCAGCATTTT
>TRBV7-9|TRBJ1-1|-|-
CASSLVGRVTEAFF
TGTGCCAGCAGCTTAGTCGGGAGGGTCACTGAAGCTTTCTTT
>TRBV5-1|TRBJ2-3|-|-
CASSSGHITDTQYF
TGCGCCAGCAGCTCTGGACACATCACAGATACGCAGTATTTT
>TRBV4-1|TRBJ2-1|few|-
CASSQDRVGEPYNEQFF
TGCGCCAGCAGCCAAGATCGAGTGGGAGAGCCCTACAATGAGCAGTTCTTC
>TRBV6-5|TRBJ2-1|-|-
CASSYSSRGRGNEQFF
TGTGCCAGCAGTTACTCGAGTAGGGGGAGGGGGAATGAGCAGTTCTTC
>TRBV6-4|TRBJ1-2|-|-
CASSSTGGDYGYTF
TGTGCCAGCAGTTCCACCGGGGGAGATTATGGCTACACCTTC
>TRBV7-2|TRBJ2-1|-|TRBD1
CASSLAATGSYNEQFF
TGTGCCAGCAGCTTAGCGGCGACAGGGTCCTACAATGAGCAGTTCTTC
>TRBV7-2|TRBJ2-7|-|TRBD1
CASSNLQDRGRGEQYF
TGTGCCAGCAGCAATCTTCAGGACAGGGGTCGAGGCGAGCAGTACTTT
>TRBV11-2|TRBJ2-5|few|-
CASSQQGGEWFEETQYF
TGTGCCAGCAGCCAACAGGGCGGGGAGTGGTTCGAAGAGACCCAGTACTTC
>TRBV28|TRBJ2-1|-|-
CASRQAITIDEQFF
TGTGCGAGCCGGCAGGCTATAACCATCGATGAGCAGTTCTTC
>TRBV6-6|TRBJ1-5|few|TRBD1
CASSYSGQTNQPQHF
TGTGCCAGCAGTTACTCGGGACAGACAAATCAGCCCCAGCATTTT
>TRBV13|TRBJ2-1|once|-
CASSLNARSVDEQFF
TGTGCCAGCAGCTTAAACGCACGCAGTGTCGATGAGCAGTTCTTC
>TRBV14|TRBJ2-7|-|TRBD2
CASSQDIAGGRYEQYF
TGTGCCAGCAGCCAAGATATAGCGGGAGGGCGCTACGAGCAGTACTTC
>TRBV10-3|TRBJ2-3|few|TRBD2
CAIRRLAGTTDTQYF
TGTGCCATCAGAAGACTAGCGGGCACCACAGATACGCAGTATTTT
>TRBV9|TRBJ2-7|once|-
CASSVGAGSLYEQYF
TGTGCCAGCAGCGTAGGGGCAGGGTCCCTCTACGAGCAGTACTTC
>TRBV2|TRBJ2-3|few|-
CASSFRLSTDTQYF
TGTGCCAGCAGTTTTCGACTCAGCACAGATACGCAGTATTTT
>TRBV10-3|TRBJ2-1|-|TRBD2
CAISVGSGRPGNEQFF
TGTGCCATCAGTGTCGGTAGCGGGAGACCTGGTAATGAGCAGTTCTTC
>TRBV7-2|TRBJ1-1|-|-
CATGMNTEAFF
TGTGCGACCGGAATGAACACTGAAGCTTTCTTT
>TRBV4-1|TRBJ2-3|few|-
CASSQLGRTDTQYF
TGCGCCAGCAGTCAACTAGGGCGCACAGATACGCAGTATTTT
>TRBV7-2|TRBJ1-6|-|-
CASSLVVRHSPLHF
TGTGCCAGCAGCTTAGTCGTCAGGCATTCACCCCTCCACTTT
>TRBV29-1|TRBJ1-2|-|TRBD1
CSVEDEGQGYGYTF
TGCAGCGTTGAAGATGAAGGACAGGGCTATGGCTACACCTTC
>TRBV4-2|TRBJ2-1|-|TRBD1
CASSQLDRGQLNEQFF
TGTGCCAGCAGCCAGCTAGACAGGGGGCAGTTGAATGAGCAGTTCTTC
>TRBV4-2|TRBJ2-1|-|-
CASRSEYNEQFF
TGTGCCAGCAGGTCTGAGTACAATGAGCAGTTCTTC
>TRBV6-5|TRBJ2-2|-|-
CASSSPGELFF
TGTGCCAGCAGTTCCCCCGGGGAGCTGTTTTTT
>TRBV27|TRBJ2-6|-|TRBD2
CASKPTSGRDNSGADVLTF
TGTGCCAGCAAACCGACTAGCGGGAGGGACAACTCTGGGGCCGACGTCCTGACTTTC
>TRBV28|TRBJ2-7|-|-
CASTYTGFEYEQYF
TGTGCCAGCACTTACACAGGGTTCGAGTACGAGCAGTACTTC
>TRBV12-3/TRBV12-4|TRBJ2-7|few|TRBD1
CASSHPGQGAYEQYF
TGTGCCAGCAGCCACCCCGGACAGGGGGCTTACGAGCAGTACTTC
>TRBV20-1|TRBJ2-2|once|TRBD1
CSASGLTGGTNTGEPFF
TGCAGTGCTAGTGGATTGACAGGGGGAACGAACACCGGGGAGCCGTTTTTT
>TRBV9|TRBJ2-1|-|TRBD2
CASSPQGGLASNEQFF
TGTGCCAGCAGCCCCCAGGGGGGACTAGCGTCGAATGAGCAGTTCTTC
>TRBV18|TRBJ1-4|-|-
CASSPKREPNEKLFF
TGTGCCAGCTCACCAAAGAGGGAACCAAATGAAAAACTGTTTTTT
>TRBV11-2|TRBJ2-5|-|TRBD1
CASSLMRQGRGTQYF
TGTGCCAGCAGCTTAATGCGACAGGGCCGTGGGACCCAGTACTTC
>TRBV5-1|TRBJ2-1|-|TRBD2
CASSLWREIPYNEQFF
TGCGCCAGCAGCTTATGGCGGGAGATCCCCTACAATGAGCAGTTCTTC
>TRBV7-9|TRBJ2-2|once|TRBD1
CASSRQGWSGELFF
TGTGCCAGCAGCCGACAGGGGTGGTCCGGGGAGCTGTTTTTT
>TRBV4-2|TRBJ2-7|-|TRBD1
CASSQDRDRDSEQYF
TGTGCCAGCAGCCAAGATCGAGACAGGGACAGCGAGCAGTACTTC
>TRBV20-1|TRBJ2-1|-|-
CSASLRGNEQFF
TGCAGTGCTAGTCTCCGGGGCAATGAGCAGTTCTTC
>TRBV20-1|TRBJ2-1|few|TRBD2
CSASLAGRSYNEQFF
TGCAGTGCTAGCCTAGCGGGACGTTCCTACAATGAGCAGTTCTTC
>TRBV6-1|TRBJ2-5|-|TRBD2
CASRTSSSATQYF
TGTGCCAGCCGGACTAGCAGCTCGGCGACCCAGTACTTC
>TRBV7-2|TRBJ2-1|-|-
CASSLGGGIGEQFF
TGTGCCAGCAGCTTAGGGGGCGGGATCGGTGAGCAGTTCTTC
>TRBV9|TRBJ2-3|-|-
CVSSVVSTSTDTRYF
TGTGTCAGCAGCGTAGTGTCCACCAGCACAGATACGCGGTATTTT
>TRBV6-2/TRBV6-3|TRBJ2-7|few|TRBD1
CASSSPGTGVGEQYF
TGTGCCAGCAGTTCCCCCGGGACAGGGGTTGGCGAGCAGTACTTC
>TRBV5-1|TRBJ2-3|few|TRBD2
CASSGGRSTDTQYF
TGCGCCAGCAGCGGCGGGAGGAGCACAGATACGCAGTATTTT
>TRBV18|TRBJ2-1|-|-
CASSPGRGQDEQFF
TGTGCCAGCTCACCGGGCCGGGGCCAGGATGAGCAGTTCTTC
>TRBV2|TRBJ2-1|-|TRBD2
CASQREGSYNEQFF
TGTGCCAGCCAGCGGGAGGGCTCCTACAATGAGCAGTTCTTC
>TRBV3-1|TRBJ2-7|few|TRBD1
CARKTGGKNEQYF
TGTGCCAGAAAAACAGGGGGGAAAAACGAGCAGTACTTC
>TRBV20-1|TRBJ2-1|few|TRBD2
CSVGPGLAIYNEQFF
TGCAGTGTAGGACCGGGACTAGCGATCTACAATGAGCAGTTCTTC
>TRBV6-2/TRBV6-3|TRBJ2-3|-|TRBD2
CASSQAPPWGGSGDTQYF
TGTGCCAGCAGTCAAGCACCCCCTTGGGGCGGGAGTGGAGATACGCAGTATTTT
>TRBV10-1|TRBJ2-7|-|TRBD2
CASSYRLAGEDLYEQYF
TGCGCCAGCAGTTACAGACTAGCGGGCGAGGACTTATACGAGCAGTACTTC
>TRBV6-5|TRBJ2-3|few|-
CASSYSFGRSDTQYF
TGTGCCAGCAGTTACTCGTTCGGGAGATCAGATACGCAGTATTTT
>TRBV7-9|TRBJ2-1|-|-
CSSSVQFF
TGTTCCAGCAGCGTGCAGTTCTTC
>TRBV5-5|TRBJ1-1|-|-
CASSPTVRNTEAFF
TGTGCCAGCAGCCCTACGGTCAGGAACACTGAAGCTTTCTTT
>TRBV12-5|TRBJ2-4|-|-
CASARGRGDIQYF
TGTGCTAGTGCTCGCGGCCGGGGAGACATTCAGTACTTC
>TRBV13|TRBJ2-3|few|TRBD2
CASSLVREGGNTQYF
TGTGCCAGCAGCCTCGTCCGGGAGGGGGGGAATACGCAGTATTTT
>TRBV7-9|TRBJ2-1|few|-
CASSLGSRQAEQFF
TGTGCCAGCAGCTTAGGGTCACGCCAAGCTGAGCAGTTCTTC
>TRBV27|TRBJ2-7|-|TRBD2
CASSQGLEVEQYF
TGTGCCAGCAGCCAGGGACTAGAAGTCGAGCAGTACTTC
>TRBV25-1|TRBJ2-5|few|TRBD1
CASSRDRGVEETQYF
TGTGCCAGCAGTCGCGACAGGGGGGTGGAAGAGACCCAGTACTTC
>TRBV9|TRBJ1-2|-|TRBD1
CASNRDREGGYTF
TGTGCCAGCAACCGGGACAGGGAAGGTGGCTACACCTTC
>TRBV6-2/TRBV6-3|TRBJ2-6|few|TRBD2
CASSTLGEGANVLTF
TGTGCCAGCAGTACCCTCGGGGAGGGAGCCAACGTCCTGACTTTC